This T cell receptor beta chain originates from a study of T-cell reconstitution after alpha-beta-depleted transplantation in children. A TCRbeta library incorporating unique molecular identifiers was prepared. Using its own MiXCR run on the PCR reads, TCRdb lists one record per CDR3 protein. The table lists 250,000 to 400,000 distinct CDR3 sequences, 23% of them singletons, with about a tenth in the top ten. As to this clonotype: Its target is not known.

The V and J ends lost 10 bases and 3 bases respectively, with 15 bases between them. Germline V gives CDR1 LNHDA, CDR2 SQIVND (reference sequence). The CDR3 runs to 14 residues. Whole-study results and caveats: For some patients, TCRbeta diversity was high at day 60 because of recipient T cells and thymic progenitors that survived. About two months after transplant, alpha-beta T cells reportedly came from several hundred expanded graft clones. After one year, T-cell counts and TCRbeta diversity mostly came from new T cells.

This sample comprised PBMCs, mostly from graft donor cells, obtained 180 days after TCRalphabeta/CD19-depleted stem cell transplant. V is TRBV19 and J is TRBJ1-4; weak D call: TRBD1 (6 bases). The TCR was taken from a male patient between 10 and 17 years old who had a stem cell transplant for acute lymphoblastic leukemia, so the T cells may come from the graft donor. The CDR3 coding sequence is TGTGCCACCTTTCGAGAGGGGGCTAATGAAAAACTGTTTTTT. As protein: CATFREGANEKLFF.